Shown below are 29 T cell receptor beta chains from a single sample sequenced in a study of CD8+ T cells in alopecia areata. Treatment noted: oral pan-JAK inhibitor, 5-10 mg twice daily. Once RNA had been extracted, it was reverse transcribed into cDNA to act as the sequencing template. Sequenced by immunoSEQ multiplex PCR; TCRdb stores in-frame clones only, minus some. The data show roughly 64,000 clones, with around 45% seen just once and over 20% held by the top ten. The specimen comprised CD8+ T cells sorted from blood, sampled at approximately week 36, from a patient treated with tofacitinib. The receptor source for this set is a human donor with alopecia areata.

The genes are TRBV19 and TRBJ1-2; 8 bases are a match to TRBD1. The V gene's germline CDR1 is LNHDA and CDR2 SQIVND (reference sequence). This CDR3 has 17 amino acids. V shed 4 bases, J shed 3 bases, and the junction held 13 bases outside the gene matches. As DNA, the CDR3 is TGTGCCAGTAGTAACCCCATGACAGGGGATACGGACTATGGCTACACCTTC. Translating it yields CASSNPMTGDTDYGYTF. Full variable domain (missing parts from reference TRBV19 and TRBJ1-2): DGGITQSPKYLFRKEGQNVTLSCEQNLNHDAMYWYRQDPGQGLRLIYYSQIVNDFQKGDIAEGYSVSREKKESFPLTVTSAQKNPTAFYLCASSNPMTGDTDYGYTFGSGTRLTVV.

Written as DNA, the CDR3 is TGTGCCAGCAGTCCCCTCGGATTAGCGGGAATAAATGAGCAGTTCTTC. Amino acids: CASSPLGLAGINEQFF. The gene calls are TRBV7-9 and TRBJ2-1; TRBD2 matches at 8 bases. This CDR3 spans 16 amino acids. Germline CDR1 SEHNR, CDR2 FQNEAQ (reference sequence). The V and J ends lost 6 bases and 7 bases, in that order; junction bases with no gene match: 14.

This clone was picked up one time. The gene calls are TRBV30 and TRBJ1-2, with D perhaps TRBD1 (5 bases). Trimming took 5 bases from V and 8 from J, leaving 12 bases between them. Germline CDR1 and CDR2: GTSNPN and SVGIG (reference sequence). The CDR3 runs 11 residues. CDR3 protein: CAWYWDGGYTF. The CDR3 DNA sequence: TGTGCCTGGTATTGGGACGGAGGCTACACCTTC.

The rearrangement uses TRBV28 and TRBJ2-1; 10 bases align to TRBD2. CDR1 and CDR2 (germline): MDHEN, SYDVKM. The CDR3 runs 14 residues. With V trimmed by 10 bases and J by 6 bases, 9 bases remained unmatched. CDR3 amino acids: CAIHRQREGNEQFF. The CDR3 DNA follows: TGTGCCATTCACCGTCAGCGGGAGGGCAATGAGCAGTTCTTC.

V gene TRBV7-2 combines with J gene TRBJ2-4, with D perhaps TRBD2 (5 bases). The CDR3 is made up of 14 amino acids. V was shortened by 2 bases and J by 4 bases, with 9 bases between the two germline ends. Germline V lookup: CDR1 SGHTA, CDR2 FQGNSA. CDR3 in DNA: TGTGCCAGCAGCTTACTGGACTGGAAAAACATTCAGTACTTC. Amino acids: CASSLLDWKNIQYF. Full variable domain (missing parts from reference TRBV7-2 and TRBJ2-4): GAGVSQSPSNKVTEKGKDVELRCDPISGHTALYWYRQSLGQGLEFLIYFQGNSAPDKSGLPSDRFSAERTGGSVSTLTIQRTQQEDSAVYLCASSLLDWKNIQYFGAGTRLSVL.

The rearrangement links TRBV4-1 to TRBJ2-7, with TRBD2 identical over 8 bases. J lost 5 bases, V lost 2 bases, and 5 bases had no gene match. From germline, CDR1 is MGHRA and CDR2 YSYEKL. This CDR3 spans 14 amino acids. CDR3 in DNA: TGCGCCAGCAGCCAAACTAGCGGAGATGACGAGCAGTACTTC. Protein product: CASSQTSGDDEQYF.

This rearrangement joins TRBV4-2 to TRBJ2-3; D ambiguous. CDR3 length: 17 amino acids. Germline CDR1 is LGHNA and CDR2 is YNFKEQ. Between the trimmed V and J ends, which lost 1 base and 0 bases, there was a span of 14 bases. CDR3 sequence: CASSQGPSFSSTDTQYF. In DNA, the CDR3 is TGTGCCAGCAGCCAAGGTCCCAGCTTTTCTAGCACAGATACGCAGTATTTT.

CDR3 loop: CASSTRLAANSYNEQFF. The DNA of the CDR3 is TGTGCCAGCAGCACCCGACTAGCCGCCAACTCCTACAATGAGCAGTTCTTC. V and J are TRBV5-6 and TRBJ2-1; 7 bases are shared with TRBD2. Germline V lookup: CDR1 SGHDT, CDR2 YYEEEE. This CDR3 region has 17 residues. V shed 4 bases and J 0 bases; nucleotides not matched to a gene: 10.

In its sample, this clone was seen once. V usage is TRBV30 and J usage is TRBJ2-1, with 8 bases matching TRBD2. The ends lost 6 bases at V and 4 bases at J; junction bases unmatched: 8. Per germline, CDR1 GTSNPN and CDR2 SVGIG (reference sequence). There are 14 residues in the CDR3. The CDR3 DNA follows: TGTGCCTGTCACATGGGACTAGGGTACAATGAGCAGTTCTTC. Amino acids: CACHMGLGYNEQFF.

The CDR3, as DNA: TGTGCCAGCAGTCCAGACGACAGGGACGAGCAGTACTTC. This encodes CASSPDDRDEQYF. The gene calls are TRBV27 and TRBJ2-7, with 7 bases matching TRBD1. From germline, CDR1 is MNHEY and CDR2 SMNVEV (reference sequence). Trimming at V came to 5 bases and at J to 5 bases, leaving 6 bases not matched to a gene. The CDR3 spans 13 residues.

The V gene is TRBV7-2, the J gene TRBJ2-7, with D possibly matching TRBD1 (7 bases). V shed 6 bases and J shed 4 bases, with 19 bases lying between them. Looked up from germline, CDR1 is SGHTA and CDR2 is FQGNSA. The CDR3 runs 15 residues. CDR3 loop: CASSEAEGAVYEQYF. The CDR3 region has the DNA TGTGCCAGCAGTGAAGCGGAGGGGGCGGTATACGAGCAGTACTTC.

This clone was seen more than once but under ten times. The chain has TRBV4-1 and TRBJ2-1; no reliable D call. V was cut by 0 bases and J by 2 bases, with 11 bases left in between. The CDR3 is made up of 16 amino acids. Germline lookup yields CDR1 MGHRA and CDR2 YSYEKL. CDR3 nucleotides: TGCGCCAGCAGCCAAGATTATCAGAGCGCCTACAATGAGCAGTTCTTC. Translation gives CASSQDYQSAYNEQFF.

This clone was counted only a few times. The chain is built from TRBV13 and TRBJ1-1; D is unresolved. Germline values: CDR1 PRHDT, CDR2 FYEKMQ (reference sequence). V lost 5 bases and J lost 5, with 15 bases in between. The CDR3 is made up of 14 amino acids. The DNA of the CDR3 is TGTGCCAGCAGCGCGGACGGGATTTTGACTGAAGCTTTCTTT. It is translated as CASSADGILTEAFF.

The chain joins TRBV29-1 to TRBJ2-4; D remains unclear. Trimming left V 8 bases short and J 3 bases short, with 14 bases between. CDR1 and CDR2 from the germline V gene are SQVTM and ANQGSEA. CDR3 length equals 13 residues. The CDR3 is CSQLDSSKNIQYF. As DNA, the CDR3 is TGCAGCCAGCTCGATTCCAGCAAAAACATTCAGTACTTC.

Only a few counts were recorded for this clone. The J gene is TRBJ2-7, the V gene TRBV27, with a tentative D call TRBD2 (6 bases). The germline gives CDR1 MNHEY, CDR2 SMNVEV (reference sequence). V dropped 3 bases and J dropped 4 bases, with 13 bases sitting between them. This CDR3 spans 14 amino acids. The DNA for the CDR3 is TGTGCCAGCAGTTTGGCGGGGTCTGGGTACGAGCAGTACTTC. This sequence encodes CASSLAGSGYEQYF.

This clone turned up a few times. The rearrangement joins TRBV7-9 to TRBJ2-7; D unclear. Trimming removed 3 bases at V and 1 base at J, with 4 bases between. In germline, CDR1 is SEHNR, CDR2 FQNEAQ (reference sequence). The CDR3 spans 12 residues. The CDR3 coding sequence is TGTGCCAGCAGCTTCGGGTCCTACGAGCAGTACTTC. Residues: CASSFGSYEQYF.

The rearrangement uses TRBV14 and TRBJ2-5; a possible D gene is TRBD1 (5 bases). Trimming cost V 0 bases and J 4 bases, with 12 bases left between them. Per germline, CDR1 SGHDN and CDR2 FVKESK. The CDR3 sequence is 15 residues long. The CDR3 nucleotides are TGTGCCAGCAGCCAAGATTGGGGCAGCCGAGAGACCCAGTACTTC. It codes for CASSQDWGSRETQYF. Looking up the rest from reference TRBV14 and TRBJ2-5 gives the full variable domain: EAGVTQFPSHSVIEKGQTVTLRCDPISGHDNLYWYRRVMGKEIKFLLHFVKESKQDESGMPNNRFLAERTGGTYSTLKVQPAELEDSGVYFCASSQDWGSRETQYFGPGTRLLVL.

This clone was counted between two and nine times. The chain combines TRBV9 with TRBJ2-7, with D uncertain. Germline CDR1 reads SGDLS; CDR2 reads YYNGEE. V was cut by 3 bases and J by 7 bases, with 17 bases left in between. The CDR3 is 14 residues long. The CDR3 is CASSASPGAREQYF. The CDR3 DNA sequence: TGTGCCAGCAGCGCCTCCCCCGGTGCGCGGGAGCAGTACTTC.

V is TRBV4-1 and J is TRBJ2-7; the D gene is possibly TRBD2 (5 bases). Trimming removed 0 bases at V and 2 bases at J, with 17 bases between. Germline loops: CDR1 MGHRA, CDR2 YSYEKL. This CDR3 comprises 17 residues. The CDR3 loop is CASSQDKTGLLPYEQYF. For the CDR3, the DNA is TGCGCCAGCAGCCAAGATAAGACGGGGTTGCTCCCCTACGAGCAGTACTTC.

The chain couples TRBV5-8 to TRBJ2-5, with 9 bases lining up with TRBD2. Looked up from germline, CDR1 is SGHTS and CDR2 is YDEGEE. The V segment lost 1 base and the J segment 3 bases; nucleotides outside the gene matches: 4. This CDR3 has 15 residues. As DNA, the CDR3 is TGTGCCAGCAGCTTGTTACTAGCGGGTGAAGAGACCCAGTACTTC. It yields the protein CASSLLLAGEETQYF.

The chain combines TRBV5-1 with TRBJ1-1, with D tentatively TRBD1 (6 bases). This CDR3 is 14 amino acids long. The germline CDR1 and CDR2 sequences are SGHRS and YFSETQ. V was pared by 2 bases and J by 5 bases, with 13 bases between. CDR3 DNA sequence: TGCGCCAGCAGCTTTGGGGGGGCCGGGACTGAAGCTTTCTTT. Protein sequence: CASSFGGAGTEAFF.

V and J are TRBV4-1 and TRBJ1-5; D remains unclear. The CDR3 extends over 14 amino acids. Germline assignment: CDR1 MGHRA and CDR2 YSYEKL. Trimming left V 0 bases short and J 7 bases short, with 10 bases between. As DNA, the CDR3 is TGCGCCAGCAGCCAAGAATACCTACGGCAGCCCCAGCATTTT. This translates into CASSQEYLRQPQHF.

The CDR3 nucleotides read TGTGCCAGCAGCGTGGGAGCGGGAGAGGAGAACGAGCAGTACTTC. Translating gives CASSVGAGEENEQYF. The V call is TRBV9, the J call TRBJ2-7; 8 nucleotides line up with TRBD2. CDR3 size: 15 residues. V shed 2 bases and J 5 bases; nucleotides not matched to a gene: 9. The germline V gene has CDR1 SGDLS and CDR2 YYNGEE.

This chain uses TRBV29-1 with TRBJ2-7; perhaps TRBD2 as D (6 bases). This CDR3 region has 15 residues. Germline CDR1 reads SQVTM; CDR2 reads ANQGSEA. V dropped 0 bases and J dropped 1 base, with 13 bases sitting between them. CDR3 bases: TGCAGCGTTGAAGACCCCGGGACTCCATCCTACGAGCAGTACTTC. Its translation: CSVEDPGTPSYEQYF.

This chain uses TRBV6-5 with TRBJ2-6, with D unresolved. Germline V CDR1 and CDR2: MNHEY, SVGAGI. This CDR3 comprises 13 residues. Trimming shortened V by 10 bases and J by 0 bases, and 7 bases separated the two germline ends. The CDR3 DNA sequence: TGTGCCACTGCAATCTCTGGGGCCAACGTCCTGACTTTC. Its protein product is CATAISGANVLTF.

In DNA, the CDR3 is TGTGCCAGCAGCTTAGTAGCGGGACCAGATACGCAGTATTTT. Its protein is CASSLVAGPDTQYF. J is TRBJ2-3 and V is TRBV7-2, with 8 nucleotides matching TRBD2. Looked up from germline, CDR1 is SGHTA and CDR2 is FQGNSA. V dropped 1 base and J dropped 4; count of bases not matched to a gene: 1. The CDR3 loop spans 14 amino acids.

The V and J genes are TRBV6-6 and TRBJ2-2, with TRBD2 matching 10 bases. CDR3 length: 15 amino acids. In germline, CDR1 is MNHNY, CDR2 SVGAGI (reference sequence). With 7 bases clipped from V and 3 bases from J, the junction kept 5 bases outside the gene matches. CDR3 in DNA: TGTGCCAGCATAGGACTAGCGGCTTACACCGGGGAGCTGTTTTTT. Residues: CASIGLAAYTGELFF.

This rearrangement joins TRBV6-5 to TRBJ2-5; D remains ambiguous. CDR1 is MNHEY, CDR2 SVGAGI, per germline. CDR3 length equals 11 residues. V shed 5 bases and J shed 5 bases, with 6 bases lying between them. The CDR3 loop reads CASSVGETQYF. CDR3 DNA sequence: TGTGCCAGCAGTGTGGGGGAGACCCAGTACTTC.

This rearrangement joins TRBV7-9 to TRBJ2-7; no firm D call. With 5 bases removed from V and 0 bases from J, the gap between germline ends came to 5 bases. The CDR3 loop spans 12 amino acids. Germline lookup yields CDR1 SEHNR and CDR2 FQNEAQ (reference sequence). The CDR3 sequence: CASSPTSYEQYF. For the CDR3, the DNA is TGTGCCAGCAGCCCCACCTCCTACGAGCAGTACTTC. The variable domain in full, completed from reference TRBV7-9 and TRBJ2-7, reads DTGVSQNPRHKITKRGQNVTFRCDPISEHNRLYWYRQTLGQGPEFLTYFQNEAQLEKSRLLSDRFSAERPKGSFSTLEIQRTEQGDSAMYLCASSPTSYEQYFGPGTRLTVT.